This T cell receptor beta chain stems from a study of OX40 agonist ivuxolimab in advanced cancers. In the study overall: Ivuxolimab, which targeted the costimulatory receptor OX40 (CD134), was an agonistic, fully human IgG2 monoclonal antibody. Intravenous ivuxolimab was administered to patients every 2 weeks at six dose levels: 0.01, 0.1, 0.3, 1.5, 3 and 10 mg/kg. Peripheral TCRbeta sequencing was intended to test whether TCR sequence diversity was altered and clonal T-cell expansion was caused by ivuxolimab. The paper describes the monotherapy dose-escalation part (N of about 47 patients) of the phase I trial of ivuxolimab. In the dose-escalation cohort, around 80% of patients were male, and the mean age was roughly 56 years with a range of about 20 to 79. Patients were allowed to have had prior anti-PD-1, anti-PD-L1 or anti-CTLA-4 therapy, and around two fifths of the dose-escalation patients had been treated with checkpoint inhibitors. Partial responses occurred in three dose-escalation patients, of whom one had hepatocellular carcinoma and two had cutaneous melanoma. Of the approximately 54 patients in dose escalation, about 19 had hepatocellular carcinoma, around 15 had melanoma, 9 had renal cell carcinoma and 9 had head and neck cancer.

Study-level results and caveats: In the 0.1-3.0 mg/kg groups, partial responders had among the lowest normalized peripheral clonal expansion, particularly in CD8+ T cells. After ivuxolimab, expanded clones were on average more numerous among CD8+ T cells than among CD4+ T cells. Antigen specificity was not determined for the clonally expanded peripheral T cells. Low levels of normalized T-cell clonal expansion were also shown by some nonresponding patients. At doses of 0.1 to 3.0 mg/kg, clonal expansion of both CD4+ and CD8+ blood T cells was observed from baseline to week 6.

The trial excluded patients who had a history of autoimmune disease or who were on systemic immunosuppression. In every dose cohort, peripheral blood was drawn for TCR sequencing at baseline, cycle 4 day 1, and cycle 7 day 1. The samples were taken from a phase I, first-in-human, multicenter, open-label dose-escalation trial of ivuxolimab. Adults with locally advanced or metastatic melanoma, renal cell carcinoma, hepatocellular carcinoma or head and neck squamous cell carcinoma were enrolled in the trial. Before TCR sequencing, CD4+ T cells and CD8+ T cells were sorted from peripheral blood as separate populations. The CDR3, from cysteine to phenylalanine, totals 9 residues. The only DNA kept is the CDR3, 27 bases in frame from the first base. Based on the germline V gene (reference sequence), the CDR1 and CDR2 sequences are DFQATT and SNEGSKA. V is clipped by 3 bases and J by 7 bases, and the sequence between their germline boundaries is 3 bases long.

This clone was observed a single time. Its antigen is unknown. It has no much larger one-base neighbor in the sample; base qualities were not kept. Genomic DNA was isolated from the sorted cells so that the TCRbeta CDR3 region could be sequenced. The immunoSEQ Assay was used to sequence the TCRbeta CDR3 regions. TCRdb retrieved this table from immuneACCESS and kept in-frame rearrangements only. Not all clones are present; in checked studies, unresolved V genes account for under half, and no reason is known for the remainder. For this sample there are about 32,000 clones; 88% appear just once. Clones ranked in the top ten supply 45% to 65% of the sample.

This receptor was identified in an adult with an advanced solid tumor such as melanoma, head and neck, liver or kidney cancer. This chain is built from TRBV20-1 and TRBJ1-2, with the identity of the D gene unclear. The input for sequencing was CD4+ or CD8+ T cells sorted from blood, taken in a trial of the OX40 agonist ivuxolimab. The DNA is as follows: TGCAGTGCTAGGTCTGGCTACACCTTC. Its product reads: CSARSGYTF.